The subject of this entry is one TCR beta chain. The antigen is unknown. A history of autoimmune disease or systemic immunosuppression excluded patients. This sample was taken from a study of OX40 agonist ivuxolimab in advanced cancers. Study observations and caveats: Nonresponders included some who also had low normalized T-cell clonal expansion.

The protocol was immunoSEQ multiplex PCR, while the TCRdb copy is restricted to in-frame clones and leaves out a portion. Among 60,000 to 85,000 clones listed, 80% to 90% were seen once. The clonotype was recovered from an adult with an advanced solid tumor such as melanoma, head and neck, liver or kidney cancer. Sequences were derived from CD4+ or CD8+ T cells sorted from blood, sampled in a trial of the OX40 agonist ivuxolimab.

CDR3 amino acids: CASSLRDFSYGYTF. The CDR3 DNA reads TGTGCCAGCAGCTTGAGGGATTTTTCCTATGGCTACACCTTC. The chain has TRBV5-4 and TRBJ1-2; D not certain. This CDR3 comprises 14 residues. Trimming cost V 1 base and J 4 bases, with 11 bases left between them. CDR1 is SGHNT and CDR2 is YYREEE in the germline V gene (reference sequence).